Shown below are 20 T cell receptor beta chains from a single sample sequenced in a study of beta chain features in type 1 diabetes. The study, taken as a whole, reports: A moderate, significant TCRB CDR3 shortening appeared in type 1 diabetes across four CD4+ subsets.

Expressed TCRB transcripts were sequenced because the isolated RNA had all been reverse transcribed beforehand. Profiling relied on immunoSEQ multiplex PCR, and the TCRdb table lists in-frame clones only, not all of them. The profile shows roughly 730,000 clones, around 15% of them singletons. Their antigens are not known. The sequenced material came from naive CD4+ T cells from blood. Receptors were obtained from a man between 18 and 35 years old with type 1 diabetes.

The V call is TRBV7-2, the J call TRBJ2-7; 7 positions match TRBD1. V gave up 5 bases and J gave up 2 bases; unmatched junction bases: 6. Germline CDR1 SGHTA, CDR2 FQGNSA. The CDR3 covers 14 residues. The CDR3 here is CASSPTGTAYEQYF. As DNA, the CDR3 is TGTGCCAGCAGCCCCACCGGGACAGCCTACGAGCAGTACTTC.

This chain's CDR3 is CASSSGQGAETQYF. DNA for the CDR3: TGTGCCAGCAGCTCTGGACAGGGGGCAGAGACCCAGTACTTC. The chain joins TRBV7-9 to TRBJ2-5; 11 nucleotides align to TRBD1. This CDR3 is 14 amino acids long. Germline V lookup: CDR1 SEHNR, CDR2 FQNEAQ (reference sequence). V trimming: 4 bases; J trimming: 4 bases; junction bases outside the gene matches: 2.

The rearrangement uses TRBV7-3 and TRBJ1-1, with 9 positions matching TRBD1. V trimming: 3 bases; J trimming: 5 bases; junction bases outside the gene matches: 4. Germline CDR1 SGHTA, CDR2 FQGTGA. This CDR3 is 14 amino acids long. The CDR3 sequence is CASSLGQGETEAFF. For the CDR3, the DNA is TGTGCCAGCAGCTTGGGACAGGGAGAAACTGAAGCTTTCTTT.

V is TRBV10-3 and J is TRBJ2-3, with 10 bases fitting TRBD1. J was trimmed by 4 bases and V by 4 bases; bases with no gene match: 5. The CDR3 runs 15 residues. Germline CDR1 and CDR2: ENHRY and SYGVKD. In nucleotides, the CDR3 is TGTGCCATCAGTGGGTTGGGACAGGGGTCAGATACGCAGTATTTT. Its protein is CAISGLGQGSDTQYF.

The V and J genes are TRBV5-4 and TRBJ2-7; TRBD2 matches 9 bases. The CDR3 spans 14 residues. The trim removed 5 bases at V and 3 bases at J, leaving 6 bases unmatched. Looked up from germline, CDR1 is SGHNT and CDR2 is YYREEE (reference sequence). Here the CDR3 reads CASSPGTSLYEQYF. The CDR3, as DNA: TGTGCCAGCAGTCCCGGGACTAGCCTCTACGAGCAGTACTTC.

This chain uses TRBV30 with TRBJ1-2; no reliable D call. V lost 8 bases and J 7 bases, leaving 11 bases between the germline ends. The CDR3 spans 10 residues. Per germline, CDR1 GTSNPN and CDR2 SVGIG (reference sequence). The CDR3 DNA is TGTGCCAGTTCTGCGGGTGGCTACACCTTC. Its protein is CASSAGGYTF.

This clone was observed a handful of times. The chain uses TRBV29-1 and TRBJ2-7; D is perhaps TRBD2 (5 bases). Germline V gene sequence: CDR1 SQVTM, CDR2 ANQGSEA. CDR3 length: 13 residues. V shed 3 bases and J shed 5 bases, with 14 bases lying between them. CDR3 amino acids: CSVEGRLTDEQYF. DNA for the CDR3: TGCAGCGTTGAGGGGAGACTCACCGACGAGCAGTACTTC.

This clone has just a few counts. This chain joins TRBV5-4 and TRBJ1-4; TRBD1 agrees at 11 bases. J was trimmed by 7 bases and V by 3 bases; bases with no gene match: 2. The CDR3 covers 14 residues. Germline V gene lookup returns CDR1 SGHNT and CDR2 YYREEE (reference sequence). The CDR3 protein is CASSWTGGSEKLFF. The DNA for the CDR3 is TGTGCCAGCAGCTGGACAGGGGGCAGTGAAAAACTGTTTTTT.

This clone appeared a few times. J is TRBJ1-6 and V is TRBV7-9; 9 bases map to TRBD1. The junction had 1 base not matched to a gene; V was cut back by 1 base and J by 9 bases. Germline CDR1 SEHNR, CDR2 FQNEAQ (reference sequence). CDR3 length: 14 residues. CDR3 bases: TGTGCCAGCAGCTTAGAGGACAGGGGTTCACCCCTCCACTTT. It translates to CASSLEDRGSPLHF.

This clone was observed a few times. The V call is TRBV30, the J call TRBJ2-3, with D unclear. CDR1 and CDR2 (germline): GTSNPN, SVGIG (reference sequence). Trimming removed 2 bases at V and 6 bases at J, with 9 bases between. The CDR3 consists of 12 residues. The CDR3 reads CAWSLSADTQYF. Written as DNA, the CDR3 is TGTGCCTGGAGTCTATCCGCGGATACGCAGTATTTT. Filled out from reference TRBV30 and TRBJ2-3, the complete variable domain reads SQTIHQWPATLVQPVGSPLSLECTVEGTSNPNLYWYRQAAGRGLQLLFYSVGIGQISSEVPQNLSASRPQDRQFILSSKKLLLSDSGFYLCAWSLSADTQYFGPGTRLTVL.

The rearrangement joins TRBV11-2 to TRBJ1-2, with 8 bases identical to TRBD1. The CDR3 consists of 17 residues. With 4 bases clipped from V and 1 base from J, the junction kept 11 bases outside the gene matches. The germline gives CDR1 SGHAT, CDR2 FQNNGV. Here the CDR3 DNA reads TGTGCCAGCAGCTACGACAGGGGAGTCGGCCTTAACTATGGCTACACCTTC. Encoded protein: CASSYDRGVGLNYGYTF.

The V gene is TRBV6-1, the J gene TRBJ2-2; the D gene is possibly TRBD2 (5 bases). The V end was cut by 5 bases, the J end by 4 bases, with 8 bases between. The CDR3 has 13 amino acids. In germline, CDR1 is MNHNS, CDR2 SASEGT. This chain's CDR3 is CASSRSGTGELFF. The DNA of the CDR3 is TGTGCCAGCAGTAGGAGCGGCACCGGGGAGCTGTTTTTT.

V gene TRBV5-1 combines with J gene TRBJ1-6; the match to TRBD1 covers 8 bases. Trimming removed 4 bases from V and 10 bases from J; junction bases left unmatched: 7. Germline V gene data show CDR1 as SGHRS and CDR2 as YFSETQ. The CDR3 has 14 amino acids. CDR3 nucleotides: TGCGCCAGCAGCACCGGGACAGGTGGATCACCCCTCCACTTT. It codes for CASSTGTGGSPLHF.

This clone was seen only a few times. This chain connects TRBV10-3 to TRBJ2-3, with 7 bases fitting TRBD2. This CDR3 contains 16 residues. Germline-derived CDR1 and CDR2 are ENHRY and SYGVKD. V gave up 6 bases and J gave up 2 bases; unmatched junction bases: 11. The CDR3 protein is CAISFGTTSATDTQYF. The CDR3 nucleotides are TGTGCCATCAGCTTCGGGACTACCTCCGCCACAGATACGCAGTATTTT.

In its sample, this clone was seen a few times. A read error may produce the germline difference seen at one junction end. The J gene is TRBJ2-5, the V gene TRBV7-7, with 13 nucleotides matching TRBD2. Germline values: CDR1 SSHAT, CDR2 FNYEAQ (reference sequence). The CDR3 is 16 amino acids. CDR3 in DNA: TGTGCTAGCAGCCGCGGACTAGCGGGGGCGGAAGAGACCCAGTACTTC. It translates to CASSRGLAGAEETQYF.

The CDR3 nucleotides read TGTGGATGGGGCGGGCCCGCTGGAAACACCATATATTTT. Encoded protein: CGWGGPAGNTIYF. The chain links TRBV30 to TRBJ1-3; D perhaps matches TRBD1 (5 bases). The length of the CDR3 is 13 residues. Germline loops: CDR1 GTSNPN, CDR2 SVGIG (reference sequence).

This sequence joins TRBV30 and TRBJ1-6, with D perhaps matching TRBD1 (6 bases). The germline V gene encodes CDR1 GTSNPN and CDR2 SVGIG (reference sequence). The CDR3 has 14 residues. Deletions cut 2 bases from V and 7 bases from J, with 12 bases between. The CDR3 DNA is TGTGCCTGGAGTTTCACGAGGGGGAATTCACCCCTCCACTTT. Translated: CAWSFTRGNSPLHF.

About this clone: This specimen includes other DNA sequences encoding the same CDR3. This chain's CDR3 is CASSPPGGTDTQYF. CDR3 DNA: TGTGCCAGCTCACCACCGGGGGGCACAGATACGCAGTATTTT. V and J are TRBV18 and TRBJ2-3, with D perhaps given as TRBD1 or TRBD2 (5 bases each). The germline V gene encodes CDR1 KGHSH and CDR2 LQKENI. The V gene lost 0 bases and the J gene lost 1 base, with 5 bases spanning the gap. The CDR3 consists of 14 residues.

This clone showed up just a few times. This sequence joins TRBV9 and TRBJ1-3, with no clear D. Trimming removed 0 bases from V and 2 bases from J, with 6 bases in between. The germline V gene encodes CDR1 SGDLS and CDR2 YYNGEE. This CDR3 is built from 14 residues. The CDR3 nucleotides read TGTGCCAGCAGCGTAGAGGTACCTGGAAACACCATATATTTT. This translates into CASSVEVPGNTIYF.

This chain connects TRBV25-1 to TRBJ1-3; D call uncertain. The V gene lost 2 bases and the J gene lost 3 bases, with 11 bases spanning the gap. CDR3 length equals 15 residues. Germline CDR1 and CDR2: MGHDK and SYGVNS. The DNA of the CDR3 is TGTGCCAGCAGTGAAGCGCACTTAGGTGGAAACACCATATATTTT. Protein sequence: CASSEAHLGGNTIYF.